The 30 T cell receptor beta chains below all came from one sample that was sequenced in a study of regulatory T cells in long-lasting Graves disease. The time point denotes: persistent/refractory GD, antithyroid drugs over 5 years with positive TRAb. Preparation of the TCR library used RNA extracted from PBMCs. CDR3-region Arm-PCR and iRepertoire HTBI primers produced the TCR beta libraries. TCRdb called the multiplex PCR reads again in MiXCR, with one record for every CDR3 protein. Of under 450,000 distinct CDR3 sequences in the sample, roughly a quarter were seen once. Material: peripheral blood mononuclear cells (PBMCs), obtained when the disease was refractory, from a patient treated with antithyroid drugs. These receptors originate from a female donor with Graves disease.

There are a few counts of this clonotype. The rearrangement links TRBV19 to TRBJ2-5; possibly TRBD1 or TRBD2 for D (5 bases each). Per the germline V gene, CDR1 is LNHDA and CDR2 is SQIVND (reference sequence). V was trimmed by 4 bases and J by 2 bases, leaving 5 bases between them. The CDR3 runs to 12 residues. DNA for the CDR3: TGTGCCAGTAGTAGGGGGCAAGAGACCCAGTACTTC. Amino acid sequence: CASSRGQETQYF.

The chain recombines TRBV6-2 or TRBV6-3 with TRBJ1-1; 8 positions agree with TRBD1. From germline, CDR1 is MNHEY and CDR2 SVGEGT. J lost 0 bases, V lost 5 bases, and 8 bases had no gene match. CDR3 size: 16 residues. Written as DNA, the CDR3 is TGTGCCAGCAGTGACCAGGGGGCCCCTTTGAACACTGAAGCTTTCTTT. Translation gives CASSDQGAPLNTEAFF.

The chain employs TRBV18 and TRBJ2-2; 13 bases fit TRBD2. V dropped 2 bases and J dropped 3; count of bases not matched to a gene: 3. In germline, CDR1 is KGHSH, CDR2 LQKENI. The CDR3 has 17 amino acids. The CDR3, as DNA: TGTGCCAGCTCACCAGGACTAGCGGGAGTGTACACCGGGGAGCTGTTTTTT. It is translated as CASSPGLAGVYTGELFF.

The rearrangement joins TRBV10-3 to TRBJ2-3; 7 bases map to TRBD2. V was clipped by 6 bases and J by 0 bases; unmatched bases: 12. CDR1 and CDR2 (germline): ENHRY, SYGVKD. The CDR3 totals 17 residues. The DNA of the CDR3 is TGTGCCATCAGGGAAAGGGGACTAACGACTAGCACAGATACGCAGTATTTT. It is translated as CAIRERGLTTSTDTQYF.

In its sample, this clonotype was seen many times. The chain links TRBV28 to TRBJ1-2; D is unclear. Between the trimmed V and J ends, which lost 3 bases and 6 bases, there was a span of 11 bases. CDR3 length equals 13 residues. Per the germline V gene, CDR1 is MDHEN and CDR2 is SYDVKM. CDR3 sequence: CASSLQASHGYTF. The DNA of the CDR3 is TGTGCCAGCAGTTTGCAGGCATCCCATGGCTACACCTTC.

Points on this clonotype: A much larger clone differs from this one at a single base, so this may be a read error. The chain joins TRBV7-2 to TRBJ2-7; a weak D match, TRBD2 (5 bases). The CDR3 runs to 14 residues. Trimming took 0 bases from V and 4 from J, leaving 10 bases between them. The V gene's germline CDR1 is SGHTA and CDR2 FQGNSA. CDR3 DNA: TGTGCCAGCAGCTTAGCGGGAGCGGTATACGAGCAGTACTTC. Translated: CASSLAGAVYEQYF.

This clonotype was seen repeatedly, ten times or more. The V gene is TRBV5-5, the J gene TRBJ1-6; maybe TRBD1 (5 bases). Germline-derived CDR1 and CDR2 are SGHKS and YYEKEE (reference sequence). V dropped 4 bases and J dropped 14 bases, with 19 bases sitting between them. The CDR3 runs to 14 residues. CDR3 region: CASSEQDTFSTLHF. The CDR3 DNA follows: TGTGCCAGCAGCGAGCAGGACACTTTTTCGACCCTCCACTTT.

V and J are TRBV30 and TRBJ1-2; TRBD1 agrees at 7 bases. V lost 4 bases, J lost 5 bases, and 4 bases stayed unmatched. This CDR3 region has 12 residues. CDR1 is GTSNPN and CDR2 is SVGIG in the germline V gene (reference sequence). The CDR3 sequence: CAWTGGRYGYTF. CDR3 coding DNA: TGTGCCTGGACAGGGGGACGGTATGGCTACACCTTC.

This clonotype was seen repeatedly, ten times or more. The J gene is TRBJ2-5, the V gene TRBV6-1; TRBD2 matches 9 bases. The CDR3 runs 16 residues. Germline-derived CDR1 and CDR2 are MNHNS and SASEGT. With 5 bases clipped from V and 2 bases from J, the junction kept 9 bases outside the gene matches. CDR3 DNA sequence: TGTGCCAGCAGTAAGAGTAGCGGGAGTATACAAGAGACCCAGTACTTC. The encoded protein is CASSKSSGSIQETQYF.

Note on this clonotype: A much larger clone differs from this one at a single base, so this may be a read error. The chain carries TRBV7-2 and TRBJ1-2; TRBD1 is a possible D gene (5 bases). Germline values: CDR1 SGHTA, CDR2 FQGNSA. The CDR3 is 14 amino acids. Here the CDR3 reads CVSSPVVAGPGYTF. The CDR3 DNA reads as TGTGTCAGCAGCCCCGTCGTGGCAGGGCCAGGCTACACCTTC.

In its sample, this clonotype was seen many times. This sequence joins TRBV27 and TRBJ1-2; 8 bases fit TRBD1. The J segment lost 6 bases and the V segment lost 4 bases, leaving 7 bases of the junction unmatched. This CDR3 region has 14 residues. Germline-derived CDR1 and CDR2 are MNHEY and SMNVEV (reference sequence). This CDR3 reads CASSSHSTGDGYTF. In DNA, the CDR3 is TGTGCCAGCAGTTCCCATTCGACAGGGGATGGCTACACCTTC.

This chain connects TRBV6-5 to TRBJ1-3; no firm D call. The V gene lost 0 bases and the J gene lost 1 base, with 10 bases spanning the gap. Germline lookup yields CDR1 MNHEY and CDR2 SVGAGI. The CDR3 contains 16 residues. CDR3 bases: TGTGCCAGCAGTTACTCCCCCGGGTCATCTGGAAACACCATATATTTT. Protein sequence: CASSYSPGSSGNTIYF.

This clonotype was seen at least ten times. Its ends do not fully match the called genes, so a read error is possible. The chain couples TRBV15 to TRBJ1-2; unclear D gene. This CDR3 comprises 15 residues. Germline V CDR1 and CDR2: LNHNV, YYDKDF (reference sequence). The CDR3 sequence: CATSGESTLNYGYTF. The CDR3 coding sequence is TGTGCCACCAGCGGAGAATCAACACTTAACTATGGCTACACCTTC.

The chain joins TRBV20-1 to TRBJ2-7; 13 bases line up with TRBD2. The CDR3 consists of 15 residues. Germline CDR1 is DFQATT and CDR2 is SNEGSKA (reference sequence). V lost 1 base, J lost 7 bases, and 7 bases stayed unmatched. The CDR3 nucleotides are TGCAGTGCTAGAGCGTGGACTAGCGGGAGTAGGGAGCAGTACTTC. This encodes CSARAWTSGSREQYF.

This clonotype was seen at least ten times. This sequence joins TRBV12-3 or TRBV12-4 and TRBJ1-1; D is unclear. Between the trimmed V and J ends, which lost 6 bases and 6 bases, there was a span of 14 bases. The CDR3 length is 13 residues. In nucleotides, the CDR3 is TGTGCCAGCAGCCCTATAGGTAGCGCTGAAGCTTTCTTT. It is translated as CASSPIGSAEAFF.

Only a few counts were recorded for this clonotype. The chain combines TRBV19 with TRBJ1-4; D gene ambiguous. CDR1 and CDR2 (germline): LNHDA, SQIVND (reference sequence). CDR3 length: 15 amino acids. V was cut by 6 bases and J by 0 bases, with 11 bases left in between. CDR3 amino acids: CASSDGLATNEKLFF. CDR3 nucleotides: TGTGCCAGTAGCGACGGCCTGGCAACTAATGAAAAACTGTTTTTT.

The rearrangement joins TRBV19 to TRBJ2-6; possibly TRBD1 for D (5 bases). CDR1 is LNHDA and CDR2 is SQIVND in the germline V gene (reference sequence). The CDR3 sequence is 18 residues long. Trimming cost V 3 bases and J 0 bases, with 15 bases left between them. The CDR3: CASSIYSGPSSGANVLTF. In DNA form, the CDR3 reads TGTGCCAGTAGTATTTATTCAGGGCCGAGCTCTGGGGCCAACGTCCTGACTTTC. Variable domain in full (rest from reference TRBV19 and TRBJ2-6): DGGITQSPKYLFRKEGQNVTLSCEQNLNHDAMYWYRQDPGQGLRLIYYSQIVNDFQKGDIAEGYSVSREKKESFPLTVTSAQKNPTAFYLCASSIYSGPSSGANVLTFGAGSRLTVL.

About this clonotype itself: A much larger clone lies one base from this, so it may be a read error. The rearrangement links TRBV7-7 to TRBJ2-5; 11 bases line up with TRBD2. The CDR3 spans 16 residues. Germline V gene lookup returns CDR1 SSHAT and CDR2 FNYEAQ (reference sequence). The CDR3 is CASSRTSGGIGETQYF. The CDR3 DNA is TGTGCTAGCAGCCGCACTAGCGGGGGTATTGGGGAGACCCAGTACTTC.

This clonotype was seen at least ten times. The V call is TRBV2, the J call TRBJ1-1; 7 bases match TRBD1. The CDR3 spans 13 residues. V lost 5 bases, J lost 10 bases, and 10 bases stayed unmatched. CDR1 is SNHLY, CDR2 FYNNEI, per germline. The CDR3 sequence: CASSYSGTAGAFF. The CDR3 DNA is TGTGCCAGCAGTTACTCAGGGACAGCTGGAGCTTTCTTT. Supplemented by reference TRBV2 and TRBJ1-1, the full variable domain reads EPEVTQTPSHQVTQMGQEVILRCVPISNHLYFYWYRQILGQKVEFLVSFYNNEISEKSEIFDDQFSVERPDGSNFTLKIRSTKLEDSAMYFCASSYSGTAGAFFGQGTRLTVV.

V usage is TRBV18 and J usage is TRBJ1-1, with D uncertain. CDR1 and CDR2 from the germline V gene are KGHSH and LQKENI. The CDR3 is 12 residues long. Between the trimmed V and J ends, which lost 2 bases and 6 bases, there was a span of 7 bases. The CDR3 nucleotides are TGTGCCAGCTCACCAACGTTTTCTGAAGCTTTCTTT. Protein: CASSPTFSEAFF. Drawing the rest from reference TRBV18 and TRBJ1-1, the complete variable domain is NAGVMQNPRHLVRRRGQEARLRCSPMKGHSHVYWYRQLPEEGLKFMVYLQKENIIDESGMPKERFSAEFPKEGPSILRIQQVVRGDSAAYFCASSPTFSEAFFGQGTRLTVV.

This clonotype has a count of ten or more. The chain links TRBV6-1 to TRBJ1-1; 7 positions agree with TRBD1. The CDR3 spans 14 residues. CDR1 is MNHNS, CDR2 SASEGT, per germline. V was pared by 7 bases and J by 3 bases, with 8 bases of the junction left unmatched. The CDR3: CASNQPGQYTEAFF. The CDR3 DNA reads as TGTGCCAGCAACCAACCGGGACAGTACACTGAAGCTTTCTTT.

In its sample, this clonotype was seen many times. The V and J genes are TRBV24-1 and TRBJ1-2; 10 bases agree with TRBD1. The CDR3 runs 18 residues. Trimming took 0 bases from V and 9 from J; bases not matched to a gene: 15. Germline assignment: CDR1 KGHDR and CDR2 SFDVKD. This CDR3 reads CATSDLKSGRSGQGSYTF. As DNA, the CDR3 is TGTGCCACCAGTGATTTGAAGTCGGGACGTTCGGGACAGGGGAGCTACACCTTC.

The chain joins TRBV7-2 to TRBJ2-1, with TRBD2 matching over 13 bases. The CDR3 has 15 amino acids. Germline lookup yields CDR1 SGHTA and CDR2 FQGNSA. After removal of 5 bases from V and 8 bases from J, the junction contained 6 bases not matched to a gene. CDR3 residues: CASSPGLAGAHEQFF. Here the CDR3 DNA reads TGTGCCAGCAGCCCTGGACTAGCGGGAGCCCATGAGCAGTTCTTC.

This clonotype was counted many times. This chain uses TRBV11-1 with TRBJ2-5; 8 bases are a match to TRBD1. The V gene's germline CDR1 is SGHAT and CDR2 FQDESV (reference sequence). The CDR3 covers 14 residues. The V gene end was trimmed by 11 bases and the J gene end by 7 bases; junction bases not matched to a gene: 15. In DNA form, the CDR3 reads TGTGCCGGCGGTCCAGGGGGCACGATGGGGACCCAGTACTTC. Amino acid sequence: CAGGPGGTMGTQYF.

This clonotype appeared a few times. The rearrangement uses TRBV7-2 and TRBJ2-7; D is uncertain. The V and J ends lost 2 bases and 0 bases respectively, with 11 bases between them. Germline V gene sequence: CDR1 SGHTA, CDR2 FQGNSA. There are 15 residues in the CDR3. CDR3 bases: TGTGCCAGCAGCTTATTGGCCACCTCCTCCTACGAGCAGTACTTC. Its translation is CASSLLATSSYEQYF. The full variable domain, in which reference TRBV7-2 and TRBJ2-7 provide the parts outside the CDR3, is GAGVSQSPSNKVTEKGKDVELRCDPISGHTALYWYRQSLGQGLEFLIYFQGNSAPDKSGLPSDRFSAERTGGSVSTLTIQRTQQEDSAVYLCASSLLATSSYEQYFGPGTRLTVT.

The gene calls are TRBV28 and TRBJ2-2, with D uncertain. With 6 bases removed from V and 3 bases from J, the gap between germline ends came to 11 bases. CDR3 size: 14 residues. CDR1 is MDHEN and CDR2 is SYDVKM in the germline V gene. In nucleotides, the CDR3 is TGTGCCAGCAGAAAGGGCCCGGACACCGGGGAGCTGTTTTTT. It yields the protein CASRKGPDTGELFF.

The sample holds many counts of this clonotype. The gene calls are TRBV2 and TRBJ1-2; 9 bases fit TRBD1. The length of the CDR3 is 12 residues. With 8 bases clipped from V and 8 bases from J, the junction kept 6 bases outside the gene matches. CDR1 SNHLY and CDR2 FYNNEI come from the germline V gene. For the CDR3, the DNA is TGTGCCAGCGGAGGGACAGGGAACGGCTACACCTTC. It specifies CASGGTGNGYTF.

The chain is built from TRBV6-4 and TRBJ1-1, with 9 bases identical to TRBD1. The CDR3 has 17 amino acids. The V segment lost 2 bases and the J segment 5 bases; nucleotides outside the gene matches: 12. Germline V gives CDR1 MRHNA, CDR2 SNTAGT. The CDR3: CASSDPRQGDLSTEAFF. CDR3 DNA: TGTGCCAGCAGTGACCCGCGACAGGGGGATTTGTCGACTGAAGCTTTCTTT.

In its sample, this clonotype was seen many times. V usage is TRBV2 and J usage is TRBJ2-7, with TRBD1 matching over 11 bases. CDR3 length: 13 amino acids. In germline, CDR1 is SNHLY, CDR2 FYNNEI. Trimming removed 7 bases from V and 3 bases from J; junction bases left unmatched: 2. The CDR3 sequence is CASMGQGVYEQYF. The CDR3 bases are TGTGCCAGCATGGGACAGGGGGTCTACGAGCAGTACTTC.

This clonotype was counted a few times. The chain has TRBV30 and TRBJ1-1; D is ambiguous. CDR1 GTSNPN and CDR2 SVGIG come from the germline V gene (reference sequence). V was clipped by 2 bases and J by 7 bases, with 8 bases between them. The CDR3 is made up of 11 amino acids. CDR3 region: CAWSIGSEAFF. The CDR3 nucleotides read TGTGCCTGGAGTATTGGCAGTGAAGCTTTCTTT.